These 10 T cell receptor beta chains were sequenced from one sample in a study of cytomegalovirus exposure and HLA in healthy donors. The PCR used 60 Vbeta and 13 Jbeta primers. TCRdb's copy holds only in-frame clones and misses some; the assay was immunoSEQ multiplex PCR. Of 96,000 or so clones in the sample, roughly 74% are singletons; the top ten hold approximately 3%. The sequencing input was PBMCs. Receptor source: a female donor in good health and CMV-seropositive.

The chain joins TRBV28 to TRBJ1-2; D not resolved. The CDR3 extends over 10 amino acids. Trimming took off 6 bases at V and 10 bases at J, with 9 bases between the two ends. Germline values: CDR1 MDHEN, CDR2 SYDVKM. CDR3 loop: CASSRLFYTF. In DNA form, the CDR3 reads TGTGCCAGCAGCCGACTATTCTACACCTTC.

The table lists this clone with a few counts. The chain combines TRBV10-3 with TRBJ2-3, with TRBD1 matching 11 bases. The CDR3 has 13 residues. V lost 9 bases to trimming and J lost 8 bases; unmatched junction nucleotides: 7. The germline CDR1 and CDR2 sequences are ENHRY and SYGVKD. CDR3 in amino acids: CAINRDRGSTQYF. As DNA, the CDR3 is TGTGCCATTAACCGGGACAGGGGGAGTACGCAGTATTTT.

This chain links TRBV18 with TRBJ1-5; D remains ambiguous. The CDR3 is 15 amino acids. Germline CDR1 KGHSH, CDR2 LQKENI. The V end was cut by 2 bases, the J end by 7 bases, with 15 bases between. The CDR3 loop reads CASSPVGLGTQPQHF. The CDR3 DNA follows: TGTGCCAGCTCACCAGTCGGACTCGGTACCCAGCCCCAGCATTTT.

The chain is built from TRBV5-1 and TRBJ2-3; 7 bases align to TRBD1. CDR3 size: 14 residues. V shed 0 bases, J shed 5 bases, and the junction held 3 bases outside the gene matches. CDR1 and CDR2 (germline): SGHRS, YFSETQ. The CDR3 is CASSLEGAVDTQYF. CDR3 bases: TGCGCCAGCAGCTTGGAGGGGGCGGTAGATACGCAGTATTTT.

The rearrangement joins TRBV9 to TRBJ2-1; D is possibly TRBD2 (5 bases). Trimming cost V 0 bases and J 6 bases, with 13 bases left between them. The CDR3 has 15 amino acids. Germline V gene lookup returns CDR1 SGDLS and CDR2 YYNGEE. The CDR3 spells CASSVAGISPNEQFF. The CDR3 DNA reads TGTGCCAGCAGCGTAGCGGGGATCTCCCCCAATGAGCAGTTCTTC.

This clone was counted a few times. J is TRBJ2-3 and V is TRBV4-2; 11 bases align to TRBD1. Per germline, CDR1 LGHNA and CDR2 YNFKEQ. V shed 11 bases, J shed 6 bases, and the junction held 13 bases outside the gene matches. The CDR3 consists of 15 residues. DNA for the CDR3: TGTGCCTCCGCAGGGGGGACAGGGGGTTCGGATACGCAGTATTTT. It is translated as CASAGGTGGSDTQYF.

V usage is TRBV29-1 and J usage is TRBJ2-5; 11 nucleotides agree with TRBD2. The J call could be wrong; TRBJ2-7 is a better fit for the DNA end. CDR1 and CDR2 from the germline V gene are SQVTM and ANQGSEA. The CDR3 contains 16 residues. CDR3 residues: CSVEDFATSGGYEQYF. CDR3 nucleotides: TGCAGCGTTGAAGATTTCGCTACTAGCGGGGGCTACGAGCAGTACTTC.

The chain is built from TRBV6-4 and TRBJ2-3; D not certain. This CDR3 has 15 amino acids. Germline values: CDR1 MRHNA, CDR2 SNTAGT. Trimming left V 2 bases short and J 2 bases short, with 11 bases between. The CDR3 sequence: CASSDGGRNTDTQYF. In DNA form, the CDR3 reads TGTGCCAGCAGTGACGGTGGCCGTAACACAGATACGCAGTATTTT.

The chain joins TRBV11-2 to TRBJ2-2, with TRBD2 as a possible D gene (6 bases). Per the germline V gene, CDR1 is SGHAT and CDR2 is FQNNGV. Trimming removed 4 bases at V and 6 bases at J, with 9 bases between. The CDR3 runs to 13 residues. In DNA form, the CDR3 reads TGTGCCAGCAGCTGGGGGGTGGCCGGGGAGCTGTTTTTT. It specifies CASSWGVAGELFF.

This chain links TRBV2 with TRBJ2-5, with D possibly matching TRBD1 (5 bases). The DNA end favors TRBJ2-7, so the J call may be wrong. From germline, CDR1 is SNHLY and CDR2 FYNNEI. The CDR3 is made up of 17 amino acids. For the CDR3, the DNA is TGTGCCAGCAGTGAAGGAGTCACCAGGGTCCCTCCTTACGAGCAGTACTTC. Protein sequence: CASSEGVTRVPPYEQYF.